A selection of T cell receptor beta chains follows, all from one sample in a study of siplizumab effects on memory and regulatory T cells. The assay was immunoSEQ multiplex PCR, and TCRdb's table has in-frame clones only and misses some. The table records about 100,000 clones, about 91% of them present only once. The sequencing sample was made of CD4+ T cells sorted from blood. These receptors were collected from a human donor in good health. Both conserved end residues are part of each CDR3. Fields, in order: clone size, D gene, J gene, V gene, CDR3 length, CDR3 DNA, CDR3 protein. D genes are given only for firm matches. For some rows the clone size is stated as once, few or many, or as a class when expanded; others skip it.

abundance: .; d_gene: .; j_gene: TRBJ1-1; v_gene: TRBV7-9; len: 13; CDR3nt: TGTGCCAGCAGCTTACAAGGGTCGAGTGAAGCTTTCTTT; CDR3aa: CASSLQGSSEAFF
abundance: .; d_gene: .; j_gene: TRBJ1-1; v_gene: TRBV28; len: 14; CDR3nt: TGTGCCAGCAGTCACCAGGGGCTGAACACTGAAGCTTTCTTT; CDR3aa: CASSHQGLNTEAFF
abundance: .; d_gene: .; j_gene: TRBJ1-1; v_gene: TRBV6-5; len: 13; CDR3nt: TGTGCCAGCGCGGAGGGCAGGAACACTGAAGCTTTCTTT; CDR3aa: CASAEGRNTEAFF
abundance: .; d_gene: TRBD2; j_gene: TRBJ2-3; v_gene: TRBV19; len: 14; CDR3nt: TGTGCCAGTAGTATCGGGAGGGCCACAGATACGCAGTATTTT; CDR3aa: CASSIGRATDTQYF
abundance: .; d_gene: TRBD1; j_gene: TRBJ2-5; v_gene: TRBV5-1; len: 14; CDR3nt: TGCGCCAGCAGCTCCCGGGACAGGGTTGAGACCCAGTACTTC; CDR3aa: CASSSRDRVETQYF
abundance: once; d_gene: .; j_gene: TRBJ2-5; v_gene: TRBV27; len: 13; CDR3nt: TGTGCCAGCATTCCCCGGTCAGGTCGGGAGCAGTACTTC; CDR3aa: CASIPRSGREQYF
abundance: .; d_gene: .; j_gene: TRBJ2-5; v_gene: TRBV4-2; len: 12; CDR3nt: TGTGCCAGCAGCCGCGCCCAAGAGACCCAGTACTTC; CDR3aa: CASSRAQETQYF
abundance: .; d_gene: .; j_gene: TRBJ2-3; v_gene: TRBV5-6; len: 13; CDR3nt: TGTGCCAGTCGCGTAAGGGTAGGAGATACGCAGTATTTT; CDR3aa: CASRVRVGDTQYF
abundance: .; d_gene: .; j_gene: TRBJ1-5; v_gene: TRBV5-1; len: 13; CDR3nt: TGCGCCAGCAGCTTAGGGCAGGATCAGCCCCAGCATTTT; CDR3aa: CASSLGQDQPQHF
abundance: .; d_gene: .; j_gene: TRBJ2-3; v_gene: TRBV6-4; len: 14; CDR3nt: TGTGCCAGCAGTGAGGGCAGATACACAGATACGCAGTATTTT; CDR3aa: CASSEGRYTDTQYF
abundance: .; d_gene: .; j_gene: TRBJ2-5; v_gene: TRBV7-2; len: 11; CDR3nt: TGTGCCAGCAGCTTAGCAGAGACCCAGTACTTC; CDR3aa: CASSLAETQYF
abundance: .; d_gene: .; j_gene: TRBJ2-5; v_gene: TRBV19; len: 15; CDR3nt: TGTGCCAGTAGTATGGCGTGGGGGCCTAAAGAGACCCAGTACTTC; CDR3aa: CASSMAWGPKETQYF
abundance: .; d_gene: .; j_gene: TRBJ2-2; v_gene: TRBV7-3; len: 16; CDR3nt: TGTGCCAGCAGCTTAAACTCGCGGATGCCCCCCGGGGAGCTGTTTTTT; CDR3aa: CASSLNSRMPPGELFF
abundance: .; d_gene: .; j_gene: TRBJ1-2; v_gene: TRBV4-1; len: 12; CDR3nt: TGCGCCAGCAGCCGGGGGGCGTATGGCTACACCTTC; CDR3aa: CASSRGAYGYTF
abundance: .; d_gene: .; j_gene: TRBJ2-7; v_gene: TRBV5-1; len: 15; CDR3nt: TGCGCCAGCAGCTTGGGTGCAGGGGTGGCGTACGAGCAGTACTTC; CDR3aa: CASSLGAGVAYEQYF
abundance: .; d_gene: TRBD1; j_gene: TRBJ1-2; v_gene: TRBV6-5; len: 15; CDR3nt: TGTGCCAGCAGTTACGAACCAGGGGGCACCCGTGGCTACACCTTC; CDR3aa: CASSYEPGGTRGYTF
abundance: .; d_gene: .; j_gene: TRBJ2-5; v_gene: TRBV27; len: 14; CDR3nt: TGTGCCAGCAGTTCCTCGGGGAGGCGGGAGACCCAGTACTTC; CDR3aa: CASSSSGRRETQYF
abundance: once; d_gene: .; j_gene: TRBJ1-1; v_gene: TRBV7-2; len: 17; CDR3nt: TGTGCCAGCAGCTTAGATGCGGGAGGGTCGGTGAACACTGAAGCTTTCTTT; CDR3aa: CASSLDAGGSVNTEAFF
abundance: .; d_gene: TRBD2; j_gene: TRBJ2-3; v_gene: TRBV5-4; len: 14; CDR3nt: TGTGCCAGCAGCTTGGCCGGGGGGAGGGATACGCAGTATTTT; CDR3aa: CASSLAGGRDTQYF
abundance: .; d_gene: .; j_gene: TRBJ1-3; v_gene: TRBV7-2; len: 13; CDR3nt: TGTGCCAGCAGCTTAGAACCTGGAAACACCATATATTTT; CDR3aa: CASSLEPGNTIYF
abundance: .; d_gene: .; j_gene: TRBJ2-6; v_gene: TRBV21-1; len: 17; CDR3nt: TGTGCCAGCAGCAAGGAACGCCTACGTCGGTGGGCCAACGTCCTGACTTTC; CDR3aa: CASSKERLRRWANVLTF
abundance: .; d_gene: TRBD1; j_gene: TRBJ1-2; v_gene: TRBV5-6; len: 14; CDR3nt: TGTGCCAGCAGCTTTCGACAGGGGGACTATGGCTACACCTTC; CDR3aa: CASSFRQGDYGYTF
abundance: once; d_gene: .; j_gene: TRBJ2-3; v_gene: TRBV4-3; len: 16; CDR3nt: TGCGCCAGCAGCCTAGGGACCACCAAAGGAGCAGATACGCAGTATTTT; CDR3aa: CASSLGTTKGADTQYF
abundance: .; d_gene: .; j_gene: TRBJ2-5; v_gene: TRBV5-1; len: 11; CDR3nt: TGCGCCAGCACTCGTTGGGAGACCCAGTACTTC; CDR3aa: CASTRWETQYF
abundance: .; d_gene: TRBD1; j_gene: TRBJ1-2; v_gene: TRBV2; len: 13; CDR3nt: TGTGCCAGCAGAGAAACAGGGGATCCCGGCTACACCTTC; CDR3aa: CASRETGDPGYTF
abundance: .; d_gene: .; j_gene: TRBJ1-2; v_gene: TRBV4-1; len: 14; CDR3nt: TGCGCCAGCAGCCAAGATAACAGGAGACATGGCTACACCTTC; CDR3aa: CASSQDNRRHGYTF